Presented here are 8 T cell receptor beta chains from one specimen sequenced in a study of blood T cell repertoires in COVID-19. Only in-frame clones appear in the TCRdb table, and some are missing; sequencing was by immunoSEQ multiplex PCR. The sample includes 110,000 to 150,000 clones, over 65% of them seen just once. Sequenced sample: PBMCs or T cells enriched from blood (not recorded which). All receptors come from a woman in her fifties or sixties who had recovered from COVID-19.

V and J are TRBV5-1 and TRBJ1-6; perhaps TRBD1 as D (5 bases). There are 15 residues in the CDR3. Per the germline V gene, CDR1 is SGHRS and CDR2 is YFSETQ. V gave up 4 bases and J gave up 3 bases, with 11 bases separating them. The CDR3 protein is CASSQTVLYNSPLHF. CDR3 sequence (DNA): TGCGCCAGCAGCCAGACAGTCCTCTATAATTCACCCCTCCACTTT.

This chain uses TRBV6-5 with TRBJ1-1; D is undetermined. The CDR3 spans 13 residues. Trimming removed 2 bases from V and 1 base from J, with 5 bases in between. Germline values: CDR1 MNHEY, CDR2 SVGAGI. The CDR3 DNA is TGTGCCAGCAGTTACGAGGGGAACACTGAAGCTTTCTTT. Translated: CASSYEGNTEAFF.

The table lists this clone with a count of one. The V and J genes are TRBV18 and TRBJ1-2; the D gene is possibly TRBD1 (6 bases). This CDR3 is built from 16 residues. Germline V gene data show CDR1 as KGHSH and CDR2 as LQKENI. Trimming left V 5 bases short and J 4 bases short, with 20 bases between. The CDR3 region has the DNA TGTGCCAGCTCAGTTCGAACAGGGATGATAGGCTATGGCTACACCTTC. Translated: CASSVRTGMIGYGYTF. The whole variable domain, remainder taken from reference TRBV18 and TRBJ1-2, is NAGVMQNPRHLVRRRGQEARLRCSPMKGHSHVYWYRQLPEEGLKFMVYLQKENIIDESGMPKERFSAEFPKEGPSILRIQQVVRGDSAAYFCASSVRTGMIGYGYTFGSGTRLTVV.

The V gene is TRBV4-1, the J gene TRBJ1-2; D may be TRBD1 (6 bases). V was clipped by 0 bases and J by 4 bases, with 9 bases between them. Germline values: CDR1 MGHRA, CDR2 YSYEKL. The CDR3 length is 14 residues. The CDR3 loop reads CASSQEGHSYGYTF. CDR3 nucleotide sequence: TGCGCCAGCAGCCAAGAGGGACACAGCTATGGCTACACCTTC.

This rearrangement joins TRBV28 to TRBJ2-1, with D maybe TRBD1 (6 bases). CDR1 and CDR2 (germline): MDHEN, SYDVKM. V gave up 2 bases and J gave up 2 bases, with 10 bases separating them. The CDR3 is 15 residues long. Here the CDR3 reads CASSLGGRAYNEQFF. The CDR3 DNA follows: TGTGCCAGCAGTTTAGGGGGCCGGGCCTACAATGAGCAGTTCTTC.

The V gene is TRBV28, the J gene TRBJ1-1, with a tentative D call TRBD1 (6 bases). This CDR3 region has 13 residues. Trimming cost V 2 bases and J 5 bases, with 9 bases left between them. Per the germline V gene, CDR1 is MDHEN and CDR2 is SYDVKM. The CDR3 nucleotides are TGTGCCAGCAGTTTAAACAGGGAAACTGAAGCTTTCTTT. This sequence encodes CASSLNRETEAFF.

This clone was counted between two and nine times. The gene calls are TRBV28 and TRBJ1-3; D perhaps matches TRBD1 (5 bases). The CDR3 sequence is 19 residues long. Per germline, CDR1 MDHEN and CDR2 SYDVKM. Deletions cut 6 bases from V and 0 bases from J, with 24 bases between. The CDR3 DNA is TGTGCCAGCAGCATCCCGGGACTTAACCTCAAGGACTCTGGAAACACCATATATTTT. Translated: CASSIPGLNLKDSGNTIYF.

CDR3 DNA sequence: TGTGCCAGCCGACAGGGAATTTCTGAAGCTTTCTTT. Translating gives CASRQGISEAFF. V is TRBV28 and J is TRBJ1-1; TRBD1 aligns across 7 bases. The CDR3 loop spans 12 amino acids. The junction had 6 bases not matched to a gene; V was cut back by 8 bases and J by 6 bases. Germline V lookup: CDR1 MDHEN, CDR2 SYDVKM.